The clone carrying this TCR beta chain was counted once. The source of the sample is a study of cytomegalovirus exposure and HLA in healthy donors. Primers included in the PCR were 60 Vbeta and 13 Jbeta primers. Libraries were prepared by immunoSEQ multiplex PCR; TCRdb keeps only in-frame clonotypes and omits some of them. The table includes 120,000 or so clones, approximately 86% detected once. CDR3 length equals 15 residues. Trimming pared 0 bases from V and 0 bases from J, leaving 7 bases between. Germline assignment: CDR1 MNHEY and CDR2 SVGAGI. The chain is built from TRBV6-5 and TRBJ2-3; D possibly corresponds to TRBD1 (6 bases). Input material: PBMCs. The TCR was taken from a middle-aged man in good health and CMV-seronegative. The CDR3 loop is CASSYSGTSTDTQYF. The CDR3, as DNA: TGTGCCAGCAGTTACTCAGGGACAAGCACAGATACGCAGTATTTT.